Described below is a single TCR beta chain sequence and its context. The antigen is not known. Per the study methods: From ImmunoSEQ came sequences covering only the junction and carrying no quality scores, so filtering differed. Clones were sequenced by immunoSEQ multiplex PCR, and TCRdb holds only the in-frame ones, with some missing. The V and J calls and the clone size are those of that table, but D and trimming were determined from the DNA. The data hold 800,000 to 1,200,000 clones, with more than 75% observed a single time. Germline V gene data show CDR1 as MGHDK and CDR2 as SYGVNS. Trimming shortened V by 2 bases and J by 10 bases, and 9 bases separated the two germline ends. This CDR3 has 12 residues. This specimen belongs to a study of shared clonotypes between healthy human individuals. General study results and limits: Generation probabilities were higher for clonotypes shared across all four sorted-subset donors than for unshared ones.

This sequence originates from a man aged 18 to 35 in good health. Some clones in this sample may be carry-over from other donors' samples. The V gene is TRBV25-1, the J gene TRBJ2-1, with D hard to call. The sample comprised memory CD4+ T cells from PBMCs. The subset here: CD45RA-negative fraction. The CDR3 DNA is TGTGCCAGCAGTGAAGTACCTCGGGAGCAGTTCTTC. Translating it yields CASSEVPREQFF. The full variable domain, rest sourced from reference TRBV25-1 and TRBJ2-1, is EADIYQTPRYLVIGTGKKITLECSQTMGHDKMYWYQQDPGMELHLIHYSYGVNSTEKGDLSSESTVSRIRTEHFPLTLESARPSHTSQYLCASSEVPREQFFGPGTRLTVL.